One sample yielded the 8 T cell receptor beta chains listed below, sequenced in a study of blood T cell repertoires in COVID-19. Here immunoSEQ multiplex PCR was the method, and the copy in TCRdb shows in-frame clones only, minus some. The data hold 45,000 to 65,000 clones, with roughly 84% observed a single time. The sample consisted of peripheral blood. These receptors were collected from a man aged 30 to 39 with COVID-19, enrolled during active disease.

The rearrangement uses TRBV5-6 and TRBJ2-7, with D possibly being TRBD2 (6 bases). The CDR3 runs 12 residues. The V gene lost 2 bases and the J gene lost 3 bases, with 6 bases spanning the gap. Germline V gene lookup returns CDR1 SGHDT and CDR2 YYEEEE. The CDR3 bases are TGTGCCAGCAGCTTCGGGGGCTACGAGCAGTACTTC. Its protein product is CASSFGGYEQYF.

The chain combines TRBV6-1 with TRBJ2-5; 7 bases line up with TRBD2. Germline V gene lookup returns CDR1 MNHNS and CDR2 SASEGT. There are 15 residues in the CDR3. The trim removed 2 bases at V and 5 bases at J, leaving 8 bases unmatched. In DNA, the CDR3 is TGTGCCAGCAGTGAATACACTAGCGATGGGGAGACCCAGTACTTC. Translation: CASSEYTSDGETQYF.

This sequence joins TRBV11-3 and TRBJ1-1; D not resolved. Germline lookup yields CDR1 SGHNT and CDR2 YENEEA. Deletions cut 1 base from V and 6 bases from J, with 9 bases between. CDR3 length: 13 amino acids. The CDR3 loop is CASSLGGGSEAFF. Written as DNA, the CDR3 is TGTGCCAGCAGCTTAGGTGGCGGGTCTGAAGCTTTCTTT.

V is TRBV29-1 and J is TRBJ1-1; D might be TRBD1 (6 bases). The CDR3 contains 10 residues. Trimming stripped 8 bases from V and 9 bases from J, with 13 bases between. CDR1 is SQVTM, CDR2 ANQGSEA, per germline. CDR3 in DNA: TGCAGCATCTTAACAGGGAAAGCTTTCTTT. Amino acids: CSILTGKAFF.

The gene calls are TRBV12-3 or TRBV12-4 and TRBJ2-5; 7 nucleotides match TRBD2. V was clipped by 4 bases and J by 14 bases; unmatched bases: 10. CDR3 length: 12 amino acids. The CDR3 region has the DNA TGTGCCAGCAGTTACGCCGGGACTACTTATTACTTC. As protein: CASSYAGTTYYF.

V and J are TRBV27 and TRBJ1-5; TRBD1 is a possible D gene (5 bases). CDR1 and CDR2 from the germline V gene are MNHEY and SMNVEV (reference sequence). V lost 4 bases, J lost 7 bases, and 11 bases lay in between. The CDR3 covers 13 residues. The chain's CDR3 is CASSWGVRQPQHF. In DNA, the CDR3 is TGTGCCAGCAGTTGGGGGGTAAGGCAGCCCCAGCATTTT.

This clone was seen only a few times. V usage is TRBV5-3 and J usage is TRBJ1-2, with D hard to call. TRBV5-3 is filed as an ORF, its function uncertain. The CDR3 runs to 14 residues. V lost 0 bases and J 8 bases, leaving 14 bases between the germline ends. In DNA form, the CDR3 reads TGTGCCAGAAGCTTGGTAGCCACTCCCGGGGGCTACACCTTC. Translated: CARSLVATPGGYTF.

This chain uses TRBV6-5 with TRBJ1-6; D is perhaps TRBD1 (5 bases). Germline V gene sequence: CDR1 MNHEY, CDR2 SVGAGI. This CDR3 region has 16 residues. V lost 0 bases and J 7 bases, leaving 13 bases between the germline ends. CDR3 protein: CASSYSSGQGNSPLHF. The CDR3 DNA sequence: TGTGCCAGCAGTTACTCCAGCGGGCAGGGAAATTCACCCCTCCACTTT.